The entry below describes one T cell receptor beta chain. This sample was taken from a study of blood T cell repertoires in COVID-19. The overall study: Whether acute or convalescent, the COVID-19 samples came from the United States, Italy and Spain. Sample material is recorded as cDNA or gDNA derived from T cells, B-cell-depleted T cells, or PBMCs.

Authors' data handling: Counts of nucleated cells, estimated from reference gene primer amplification, were obtained. The table came from immunoSEQ multiplex PCR; TCRdb's copy has only in-frame clones and leaves some out. The V and J calls and the clone size are those of that table, but D and trimming were determined from the DNA. The data contain some 150,000 clones, around 76% of them singletons. The ends lost 4 bases at V and 7 bases at J; junction bases unmatched: 6. Germline values: CDR1 LNHDA, CDR2 SQIVND (reference sequence). This CDR3 has 15 residues. The chain has TRBV19 and TRBJ1-6; 8 bases are a match to TRBD1. This clonotype was sampled from a woman in her 70s with acute or convalescent COVID-19. The sequencing input was peripheral blood. The CDR3 here is CASSSTGQVNSPLHF. The CDR3 nucleotides read TGTGCCAGTAGTAGTACGGGACAGGTAAATTCACCCCTCCACTTT.